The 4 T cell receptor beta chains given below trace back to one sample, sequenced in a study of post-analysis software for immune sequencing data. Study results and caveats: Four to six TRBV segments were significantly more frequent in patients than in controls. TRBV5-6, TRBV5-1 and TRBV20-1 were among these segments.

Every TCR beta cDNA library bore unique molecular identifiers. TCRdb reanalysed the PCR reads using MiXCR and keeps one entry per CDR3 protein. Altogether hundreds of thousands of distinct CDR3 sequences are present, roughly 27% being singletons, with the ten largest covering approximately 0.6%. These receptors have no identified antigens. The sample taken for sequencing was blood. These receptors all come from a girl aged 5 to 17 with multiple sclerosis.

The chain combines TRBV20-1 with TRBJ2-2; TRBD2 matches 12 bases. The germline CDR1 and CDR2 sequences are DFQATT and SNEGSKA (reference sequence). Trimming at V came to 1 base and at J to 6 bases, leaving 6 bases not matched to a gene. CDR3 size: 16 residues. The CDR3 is CSARVPGLAGSGELFF. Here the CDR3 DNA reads TGCAGTGCTAGAGTTCCCGGACTAGCGGGATCCGGGGAGCTGTTTTTT.

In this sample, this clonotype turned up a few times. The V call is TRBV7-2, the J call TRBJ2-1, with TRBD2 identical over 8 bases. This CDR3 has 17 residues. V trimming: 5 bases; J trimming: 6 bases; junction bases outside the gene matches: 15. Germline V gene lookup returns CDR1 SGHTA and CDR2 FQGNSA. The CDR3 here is CASSPPTRASGPNEQFF. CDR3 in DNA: TGTGCCAGCAGCCCACCTACCCGGGCTAGCGGGCCCAATGAGCAGTTCTTC. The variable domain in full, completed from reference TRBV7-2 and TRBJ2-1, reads GAGVSQSPSNKVTEKGKDVELRCDPISGHTALYWYRQSLGQGLEFLIYFQGNSAPDKSGLPSDRFSAERTGGSVSTLTIQRTQQEDSAVYLCASSPPTRASGPNEQFFGPGTRLTVL.

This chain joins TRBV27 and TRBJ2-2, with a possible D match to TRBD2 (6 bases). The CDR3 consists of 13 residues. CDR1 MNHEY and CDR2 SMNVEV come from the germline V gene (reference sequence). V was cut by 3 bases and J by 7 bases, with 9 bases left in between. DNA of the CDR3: TGTGCCAGCAGTTTGGGGGGTAGCGGGGAGCTGTTTTTT. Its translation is CASSLGGSGELFF.

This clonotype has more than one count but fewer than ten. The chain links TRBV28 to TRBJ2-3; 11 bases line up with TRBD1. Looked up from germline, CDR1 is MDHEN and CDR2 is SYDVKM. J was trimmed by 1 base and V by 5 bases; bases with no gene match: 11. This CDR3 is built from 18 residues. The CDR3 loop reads CASSPYPGTGGRTDTQYF. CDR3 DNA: TGTGCCAGCAGTCCATATCCCGGGACAGGGGGTCGCACAGATACGCAGTATTTT.